This is a list of T cell receptor beta chains from one sample in a study of blood T cell repertoires in COVID-19. Assay used: immunoSEQ multiplex PCR; TCRdb lists only in-frame clones, some missing. The table includes approximately 360,000 clones, roughly 90% detected once. Sample: PBMCs or T cells enriched from blood (not recorded which). The receptors stem from a woman aged 25 to 39 with acute COVID-19. The CDR3 runs from the conserved cysteine through the conserved F or W. A D gene is named only where the DNA matches it firmly. Rows give clone size only sometimes, using once, few, many, or a class for an expanded clone.

CDR3 DNA: TGTGCCACCAGTGATTCCCTCTATGGCTACACCTTC
CDR3 protein: CATSDSLYGYTF
clone size: -
V gene: TRBV24-1
D gene: -
J gene: TRBJ1-2

CDR3 DNA: TGCGCCAGCAGGCAGGGGGCTTCTCGAGGCTACACCTTC
CDR3 protein: CASRQGASRGYTF
clone size: -
V gene: TRBV10-2
D gene: TRBD1
J gene: TRBJ1-2

CDR3 DNA: TGTGCCAGTAGTATAAATGGGGCGGTATACAATGAGCAGTTCTTC
CDR3 protein: CASSINGAVYNEQFF
clone size: -
V gene: TRBV19
D gene: -
J gene: TRBJ2-1

CDR3 DNA: TGTGCCACCAGCAGGGGGGGACAGGAGCGGTATGGCTACACCTTC
CDR3 protein: CATSRGGQERYGYTF
clone size: -
V gene: TRBV15
D gene: TRBD1
J gene: TRBJ1-2

CDR3 DNA: TGTGCCTGGAGTGCCACAGGGGGGAATCAGCCCCAGCATTTT
CDR3 protein: CAWSATGGNQPQHF
clone size: -
V gene: TRBV30
D gene: TRBD1
J gene: TRBJ1-5

CDR3 DNA: TGCGCCAGCAGCCAAGACGGGGGGGCCTACGAGCAGTACTTC
CDR3 protein: CASSQDGGAYEQYF
clone size: -
V gene: TRBV4-3
D gene: TRBD2
J gene: TRBJ2-7

CDR3 DNA: TGTGCCAGCACCGACAGGGGGAACACTGAAGCTTTCTTT
CDR3 protein: CASTDRGNTEAFF
clone size: few
V gene: TRBV2
D gene: TRBD1
J gene: TRBJ1-1

CDR3 DNA: TGTGCCAGCAGCCGTCCCGGGACAGGGTTTACCTTC
CDR3 protein: CASSRPGTGFTF
clone size: -
V gene: TRBV5-4
D gene: TRBD1
J gene: TRBJ1-2

CDR3 DNA: TGCGCCAGCAGCCAAGCTGGTGGCAGGGCCAATTCACCCCTCCACTTT
CDR3 protein: CASSQAGGRANSPLHF
clone size: -
V gene: TRBV4-3
D gene: -
J gene: TRBJ1-6

CDR3 DNA: TGTGCCAGCAGCTTAGGAGGGGGCGACGAGCAGTACTTC
CDR3 protein: CASSLGGGDEQYF
clone size: -
V gene: TRBV7-2
D gene: TRBD1
J gene: TRBJ2-7

CDR3 DNA: TGCAGCGTCCAAGGACTAGCCCTCTTTCCCACAGATACGCAGTATTTT
CDR3 protein: CSVQGLALFPTDTQYF
clone size: -
V gene: TRBV29-1
D gene: TRBD2
J gene: TRBJ2-3

CDR3 DNA: TGTGCCACCAGTGATCCCTCGGCCAACAGGTACAATGAGCAGTTCTTC
CDR3 protein: CATSDPSANRYNEQFF
clone size: -
V gene: TRBV24-1
D gene: -
J gene: TRBJ2-1

CDR3 DNA: TGCGCCAGCAGTCAATCTGCGGCAGGGGCACCGAGGCCGGCTGGGGCCAACGTCCTGACTTTC
CDR3 protein: CASSQSAAGAPRPAGANVLTF
clone size: -
V gene: TRBV23-1
D gene: -
J gene: TRBJ2-6

CDR3 DNA: TGCGCCAGCAGCTTGCTGAGGGGACTAGCGGGGGCCAGCTCCTACAATGAGCAGTTCTTC
CDR3 protein: CASSLLRGLAGASSYNEQFF
clone size: -
V gene: TRBV5-1
D gene: TRBD2
J gene: TRBJ2-1

CDR3 DNA: TGTGCCAGCAGCCCGTTCACCGGAAGCGGTAGCTCCTACAATGAGCAGTTCTTC
CDR3 protein: CASSPFTGSGSSYNEQFF
clone size: -
V gene: TRBV4-2
D gene: -
J gene: TRBJ2-1

CDR3 DNA: TGTGCCAGCAGCTCCGGGACAGCAATGAACACTGAAGCTTTCTTT
CDR3 protein: CASSSGTAMNTEAFF
clone size: -
V gene: TRBV9
D gene: TRBD1
J gene: TRBJ1-1

CDR3 DNA: TGTGCCACCAGCAGAGGCGGGGGTGGCTACGAGCAGTACTTC
CDR3 protein: CATSRGGGGYEQYF
clone size: -
V gene: TRBV15
D gene: TRBD2
J gene: TRBJ2-7

CDR3 DNA: TGTGCTAGTGGACATCCCAGTAACACCATATATTTT
CDR3 protein: CASGHPSNTIYF
clone size: -
V gene: TRBV12-5
D gene: -
J gene: TRBJ1-3

CDR3 DNA: TGTGCCAGCAGTCGACTAGCGGGGGGGCCAGATACGCAGTATTTT
CDR3 protein: CASSRLAGGPDTQYF
clone size: -
V gene: TRBV2
D gene: TRBD2
J gene: TRBJ2-3

CDR3 DNA: TGTGCCAGCACCGGGGACAGGGTGGGCAATCAGCCCCAGCATTTT
CDR3 protein: CASTGDRVGNQPQHF
clone size: once
V gene: TRBV6-5
D gene: TRBD1
J gene: TRBJ1-5

CDR3 DNA: TGTGCCAGCAGTTGGGGGGATAGCAATCAGCCCCAGCATTTT
CDR3 protein: CASSWGDSNQPQHF
clone size: -
V gene: TRBV6-6
D gene: -
J gene: TRBJ1-5

CDR3 DNA: TGTGCCAGCAGCCTAAGAGGTCCTGAAGGCTACACCTTC
CDR3 protein: CASSLRGPEGYTF
clone size: -
V gene: TRBV6-5
D gene: -
J gene: TRBJ1-2

CDR3 DNA: TGCGCCAGCAGCCCCTCCCTTATGAACACTGAAGCTTTCTTT
CDR3 protein: CASSPSLMNTEAFF
clone size: -
V gene: TRBV4-3
D gene: -
J gene: TRBJ1-1

CDR3 DNA: TGTGCTAGTGGTTCGGACATCTATGGCTACACCTTC
CDR3 protein: CASGSDIYGYTF
clone size: -
V gene: TRBV12-5
D gene: -
J gene: TRBJ1-2

CDR3 DNA: TGTGCCAGCAACCCAGCGCTGAGGAACACTGAAGCTTTCTTT
CDR3 protein: CASNPALRNTEAFF
clone size: -
V gene: TRBV7-9
D gene: -
J gene: TRBJ1-1

CDR3 DNA: TGTGCCAGCGTAGGGGACAGGGCCTACACCTTC
CDR3 protein: CASVGDRAYTF
clone size: -
V gene: TRBV6-5
D gene: TRBD1
J gene: TRBJ1-2

CDR3 DNA: TGTGCCAGCAGCTTAGGACAGGGCCTGAACACTGAAGCTTTCTTT
CDR3 protein: CASSLGQGLNTEAFF
clone size: few
V gene: TRBV11-3
D gene: TRBD1
J gene: TRBJ1-1

CDR3 DNA: TGCGCCAGCAGCTTGGTTACGGGAACCGGGGAGCTGTTTTTT
CDR3 protein: CASSLVTGTGELFF
clone size: -
V gene: TRBV5-1
D gene: -
J gene: TRBJ2-2

CDR3 DNA: TGTGCCAGCAGCTCCGGACAGGGCGCCTCCCAAGAGACCCAGTACTTC
CDR3 protein: CASSSGQGASQETQYF
clone size: -
V gene: TRBV9
D gene: TRBD1
J gene: TRBJ2-5

CDR3 DNA: TGTGCCAGCAGCTCCCAACCGGGACAGGGATACAATGAGCAGTTCTTC
CDR3 protein: CASSSQPGQGYNEQFF
clone size: -
V gene: TRBV7-8
D gene: TRBD1
J gene: TRBJ2-1

CDR3 DNA: TGTGCCATCAGTCAAGGGGGCGCCGAGACTGAAGCTTTCTTT
CDR3 protein: CAISQGGAETEAFF
clone size: -
V gene: TRBV10-3
D gene: TRBD1
J gene: TRBJ1-1

CDR3 DNA: TGTGCCTGGAGGTGGGGACTAGGATTTGCCGGGGAGCTGTTTTTT
CDR3 protein: CAWRWGLGFAGELFF
clone size: -
V gene: TRBV30
D gene: TRBD2
J gene: TRBJ2-2

CDR3 DNA: TGTGCCAGCAGTGATGGGGGAGGGAGTAACGAGCAGTACTTC
CDR3 protein: CASSDGGGSNEQYF
clone size: -
V gene: TRBV6-1
D gene: TRBD2
J gene: TRBJ2-7

CDR3 DNA: TGCAGTGCAAGTAGGGGGGGCCACTCTGGAAACACCATATATTTT
CDR3 protein: CSASRGGHSGNTIYF
clone size: once
V gene: TRBV20-1
D gene: -
J gene: TRBJ1-3

CDR3 DNA: TGTGCCAGCAGTCCGTGGACAGGGAGGGGGTATGGCTACACCTTC
CDR3 protein: CASSPWTGRGYGYTF
clone size: -
V gene: TRBV27
D gene: TRBD1
J gene: TRBJ1-2

CDR3 DNA: TGTGCCAGTACAATTACCAGGACAGGGTGGAACACCGGGGAGCTGTTTTTT
CDR3 protein: CASTITRTGWNTGELFF
clone size: -
V gene: TRBV19
D gene: TRBD1
J gene: TRBJ2-2

CDR3 DNA: TGTGCCAGCAGCTCGTCTAGCGGGGGGTGGATTGAGCAGTTCTTC
CDR3 protein: CASSSSSGGWIEQFF
clone size: -
V gene: TRBV7-3
D gene: TRBD2
J gene: TRBJ2-1

CDR3 DNA: TGTGCCATCAGGGCCGGGACAGGGGCCCCCAATGAGCAGTTCTTC
CDR3 protein: CAIRAGTGAPNEQFF
clone size: -
V gene: TRBV10-3
D gene: TRBD1
J gene: TRBJ2-1

CDR3 DNA: TGTGCCAGCAGCTTCCAGGGTATGAGGACTGAAGCTTTCTTT
CDR3 protein: CASSFQGMRTEAFF
clone size: -
V gene: TRBV7-2
D gene: -
J gene: TRBJ1-1

CDR3 DNA: TGTGCTAGTGGTTCGCCCTTTATCAGGGTAGATACGCAGTATTTT
CDR3 protein: CASGSPFIRVDTQYF
clone size: -
V gene: TRBV12-5
D gene: -
J gene: TRBJ2-3

CDR3 DNA: TGTGCCAGCAGATACAAGACTAGCGGGGGAACAGATACGCAGTATTTT
CDR3 protein: CASRYKTSGGTDTQYF
clone size: -
V gene: TRBV6-5
D gene: TRBD2
J gene: TRBJ2-3

CDR3 DNA: TGTGCCAGCAGCACACAGGGGACCTACGAGCAGTACTTC
CDR3 protein: CASSTQGTYEQYF
clone size: -
V gene: TRBV2
D gene: TRBD1
J gene: TRBJ2-7

CDR3 DNA: TGTGCCAGCAGCCCGGGACAGGGCCCCGATCAGCCCCAGCATTTT
CDR3 protein: CASSPGQGPDQPQHF
clone size: -
V gene: TRBV7-6
D gene: TRBD1
J gene: TRBJ1-5

CDR3 DNA: TGTGCCAGCAGCCAAGCCTCCGGGAGGACCACTGAAGCTTTCTTT
CDR3 protein: CASSQASGRTTEAFF
clone size: -
V gene: TRBV14
D gene: -
J gene: TRBJ1-1

CDR3 DNA: TGTGCCAGCAAATCGGCAGGTTCCTACAATGAGCAGTTCTTC
CDR3 protein: CASKSAGSYNEQFF
clone size: -
V gene: TRBV27
D gene: -
J gene: TRBJ2-1

CDR3 DNA: TGTGCCACCAGTAACGGACAGGGTTACACCGGGGAGCTGTTTTTT
CDR3 protein: CATSNGQGYTGELFF
clone size: -
V gene: TRBV24-1
D gene: TRBD1
J gene: TRBJ2-2

CDR3 DNA: TGTGCCAGCAGCGTAGAACCTACCCCCAAGCCCCAGCATTTT
CDR3 protein: CASSVEPTPKPQHF
clone size: -
V gene: TRBV9
D gene: -
J gene: TRBJ1-5

CDR3 DNA: TGCAGTGCTAGTAAGACCGCGGAGTCCTATTCACCCCTCCACTTT
CDR3 protein: CSASKTAESYSPLHF
clone size: -
V gene: TRBV20-1
D gene: -
J gene: TRBJ1-6

CDR3 DNA: TGTGCCAGCAGCCAAACCCCGGGACAGGGGCGTCCCGGGGAGCTGTTTTTT
CDR3 protein: CASSQTPGQGRPGELFF
clone size: -
V gene: TRBV7-3
D gene: TRBD1
J gene: TRBJ2-2

CDR3 DNA: TGTGCCTGGAGTATGACAGGTGGGGAAAAACTGTTTTTT
CDR3 protein: CAWSMTGGEKLFF
clone size: -
V gene: TRBV30
D gene: -
J gene: TRBJ1-4

CDR3 DNA: TGCAGCGTTGAAGTTACTGGAAACACCATATATTTT
CDR3 protein: CSVEVTGNTIYF
clone size: many
V gene: TRBV29-1
D gene: -
J gene: TRBJ1-3

CDR3 DNA: TGTGCCAGCAGCCTGGGACTAGCGGGGGCCCGGATATATTCAGATACGCAGTATTTT
CDR3 protein: CASSLGLAGARIYSDTQYF
clone size: -
V gene: TRBV5-6
D gene: TRBD2
J gene: TRBJ2-3

CDR3 DNA: TGCGCCAGCGACGGGGGACAGGTCTCCTCCTACGAGCAGTACTTC
CDR3 protein: CASDGGQVSSYEQYF
clone size: -
V gene: TRBV10-2
D gene: TRBD1
J gene: TRBJ2-7

CDR3 DNA: TGTGCCAGCAGCTTAGTAGCTAGCTACAATGAGCAGTTCTTC
CDR3 protein: CASSLVASYNEQFF
clone size: -
V gene: TRBV7-2
D gene: -
J gene: TRBJ2-1

CDR3 DNA: TGTGCCACCAGCAGAGATCGAGGGCGGGTAGGCGATCAGCCCCAGCATTTT
CDR3 protein: CATSRDRGRVGDQPQHF
clone size: -
V gene: TRBV15
D gene: -
J gene: TRBJ1-5